The T cell receptor beta chain under discussion was sequenced for a study of shared clonotypes between healthy human individuals (dated by TCRdb to the early 2020s). Background for the entire study: The cohort comprised a couple of women and three men aged 18 to 49 years. Between about 0.94 and 8.9 billion PBMCs per donor were obtained by leukapheresis. To increase sequencing depth and limit assay-specific biases, different laboratories used diverse techniques to prepare libraries and sequence TCR repertoires. Per donor, three plates each were used for CD4 naive and CD4 memory, two for CD8 naive, and one for CD8 memory. The study deeply sequenced blood TCR repertoires of about 5 healthy adults to estimate repertoire size and the extent of clonotype sharing between individuals.

Healthy HIV-negative adults with no recently reported acute infections or vaccinations were included as donors. All donors were Caucasian adults living in Nashville, Tennessee, USA. CD4+ T cells were enriched by magnetic negative selection; naive cells were then positively selected on CD45RA, and the negative fraction formed the memory subset. Blood was obtained by leukapheresis, after which PBMCs were separated by Ficoll-Histopaque density gradient centrifugation and cryopreserved in liquid nitrogen vapor phase. Purity and quantity of every magnetically sorted T cell population were checked by analytical flow cytometry. Genomic DNA was isolated from every sorted fraction and measured by UV absorbance on a Nanodrop 2000c. V loses 3 bases, J loses 4 bases, and the germline ends lie 16 bases apart. The CDR3 starts with the cysteine, ends with the phenylalanine, and has 15 residues. This entry keeps only the CDR3 DNA: 45 bases, framed from base 1. Based on the germline V gene, the CDR1 and CDR2 sequences are SGHRS and YFSETQ.

Remarks on this clone: Its antigen remains unidentified. Base qualities are not provided; no much larger clone lies one nucleotide away.

Using the deep immunoSEQ assay, multiplex PCR amplified TCR CDR3 regions from genomic DNA. Genomic DNA extracted from each cell subset was distributed evenly over all wells of several immunoSEQ 96-well plates, and each plate served as one replicate. For sorted subsets, each replicate PCR was loaded with approximately 190 ng genomic DNA, equivalent to 25,000 to 30,000 T cell genomes. Purified libraries were quantified with a Qubit 3.0 fluorometer, sized on a Bioanalyzer 2100, and re-quantified with the KAPA Library Quantification kit. Each immunoSEQ 96-well plate was sequenced on its own single-read 150-cycle Illumina NextSeq 550 flow cell. Per the source publication's procedure: Because the immunoSEQ output held only junctional sequences and lacked quality scores, the filtering could not match the filtering applied to full-length reads. To assign V/J genes and CDR3, sequences were annotated against IMGT germline references using PyIR, a Python wrapper for IgBLAST v1.9. Reads were filtered out if the reads had weak V/J assignments (E-value above 1e-6), no CDR3, stop codons, out-of-frame junctions, or ambiguous translated residues. V3J clonotypes were defined by identical inferred V gene, J gene, and CDR3 amino acid sequence. To compute the percentage overlap between repertoires, the number of shared unique clonotypes was divided by the size of the smaller repertoire. Richness of each repertoire was evaluated using RTK rarefaction, the Chao1 estimator, and Recon v2.1 estimates of unobserved clonotypes. For all TCRbeta clonotypes obtained by the gDNA method from several donors, generation probabilities were computed with OLGA. TCRdb stores this immuneACCESS table with in-frame sequences only. Part of the clones is absent; in the studies checked, under half of the shortfall reflects unresolved V genes, and no reason is known for the rest. V and J calls and clone size are as listed in that table; D and trimming were resolved from the DNA. The sample data list over a million clones, and roughly 96% of these were observed just once. The top ten constitute about 1.2% of the sample.

Overall results and qualifications from the work: About 4.5% of naive CD4, 3.5% of naive CD8, roughly 2.5% of memory CD4, and approximately 0.4% of memory CD8 clonotypes were shared across a few donors. Pairwise subsampling indicated that sequencing depth was expected to affect the degree of clonotype sharing among donors. Higher generation probabilities were observed for clonotypes shared by all four sorted-subset donors than for non-shared clonotypes. Sampling was restricted to blood, and TCR repertoires in tissues likely differ from the TCR repertoires found in blood. Larger estimated clonotype richness was generally found for naive subsets than for memory subsets. The genetic and exposure-history diversity represented was limited by the small number of donors. Even with the large sequencing depth, rarefaction of the sorted-subset datasets indicated that sequencing was incomplete.

This clonotype originated in a man aged 25 to 40 in good health. This chain joins TRBV5-1 to TRBJ2-5; the D segment cannot be called with confidence. The sequenced material came from naive CD4+ T cells sorted from blood. The cell subset or site label here, explained by the study, means: CD45RA+ positively selected. The CDR3 sequence is CASSSEARVLETQYF. The nucleotide sequence reads TGCGCCAGCAGCTCGGAAGCTAGAGTTCTAGAGACCCAGTACTTC.